The text below deals with one T cell receptor beta chain. The data stem from a study of blood T cell repertoires in COVID-19. Looked up from germline, CDR1 is SNHLY and CDR2 is FYNNEI. This CDR3 is built from 13 residues. V lost 8 bases and J lost 5, with 13 bases in between. In the original processing: Counts of nucleated cells, estimated from reference gene primer amplification, were obtained. The data were produced by immunoSEQ multiplex PCR, yet TCRdb's version contains in-frame clones alone and is incomplete. Clone size and the V and J calls come from that table; the DNA yielded D and trimming. The table lists 430,000 or so clones, 70% to 90% of them singletons.

The sample comprised peripheral blood. The rearrangement joins TRBV2 to TRBJ1-5, with D tentatively TRBD1 (5 bases). The sequence derives from a man aged 18-30 years with COVID-19, enrolled during active disease. The CDR3 DNA follows: TGTGCCAGCTTTTATGGGGGGGATCAGCCCCAGCATTTT. Amino acids: CASFYGGDQPQHF. Drawing the rest from reference TRBV2 and TRBJ1-5, the complete variable domain is EPEVTQTPSHQVTQMGQEVILRCVPISNHLYFYWYRQILGQKVEFLVSFYNNEISEKSEIFDDQFSVERPDGSNFTLKIRSTKLEDSAMYFCASFYGGDQPQHFGDGTRLSIL.